This TCR beta chain was profiled in a study of blood T cell repertoires in COVID-19. TCRdb's copy holds only in-frame clones and misses some; the assay was immunoSEQ multiplex PCR. The sample lists some 320,000 clones; roughly 85% were seen once. The CDR3 has 14 residues. V was cut by 2 bases and J by 5 bases, with 9 bases left in between. CDR1 and CDR2 from the germline V gene are KGHDR and SFDVKD. As to this clone: Other nucleotide sequences in the sample specify the same CDR3.

The chain links TRBV24-1 to TRBJ1-5; perhaps TRBD1 as D (6 bases). This clonotype originated in a human donor in a cohort sampled during active COVID-19. Input material: peripheral blood. CDR3 coding DNA: TGTGCCACCAGTGATTCAGGGGCCCATCAGCCCCAGCATTTT. It encodes CATSDSGAHQPQHF.